This T cell receptor beta chain was sequenced during a study of cytomegalovirus exposure and HLA in healthy donors. Whole-study context: As an earlier analysis found, about 179 million T cells yielded about 120 million unique TCR beta sequences. Findings and limits, study-wide: Listed as cytomegalovirus-associated were more than 150 TCR beta chains. Immune exposure data for these donors was limited to CMV serostatus. Later analysis demonstrated an association between a missense DCLRE1C variant and TCR beta V- and J-gene trimming.

The PCR had 60 Vbeta and 13 Jbeta primers. Here immunoSEQ multiplex PCR was the method, and the copy in TCRdb shows in-frame clones only, minus some. The repertoire includes 150,000 to 250,000 clones, roughly 78% of them detected once, and under 2% sits in the top ten. The junction had 14 bases not matched to a gene; V was cut back by 2 bases and J by 6 bases. Germline assignment: CDR1 SQVTM and CDR2 ANQGSEA. The CDR3 extends over 16 amino acids. This clone was observed a few times. As yet, its antigen is unknown. Specimen: PBMCs. This chain links TRBV29-1 with TRBJ2-3; TRBD2 agrees at 7 bases. The clonotype was recovered from a girl aged 10 to 17 in good health and CMV-seropositive. This chain's CDR3 is CSVELRLAVSSDTQYF. The CDR3 DNA reads as TGCAGCGTTGAATTGAGACTAGCCGTCAGTTCGGATACGCAGTATTTT.